This TCR beta chain was recovered during a study of HIV-infected children after antiretroviral therapy interruption. Treatment in this sample: PENTA 11 planned treatment interruption arm or continuous ART arm. Cryopreserved PBMC samples required at least 5 million viable cells. Unique molecular identifiers were included in an RNA-based 3' RACE TCR library. TCRdb itself ran the 3' RACE reads through MiXCR, one entry per CDR3 protein. The table lists 70,000 to 90,000 distinct CDR3 sequences, about 7.2% of them singletons. CDR3 length: 14 amino acids. The V gene lost 5 bases and the J gene lost 5 bases, with 16 bases spanning the gap. The germline V gene has CDR1 MDHEN and CDR2 SYDVKM. This clonotype was counted between two and nine times.

The source is a pool of human donors with HIV. The chain is built from TRBV28 and TRBJ2-7; possible D gene TRBD2, 6 bases. The sample here was CD45RA+ CD4+ T cells from PBMCs, pooled from several time points, taken from a donor given antiretroviral therapy, either interrupted or continuous. The sample's subset: naive CD4+ CD45RA+ CD45RO- T cells. The CDR3 nucleotides are TGTGCCAGCAGTCCGGCGGGGCTCCGAGACGAGCAGTACTTC. As protein: CASSPAGLRDEQYF.